This paragraph reports one T cell receptor (beta chain). The sample is drawn from a study of T cell changes during pregnancy in multiple sclerosis. Sequenced by immunoSEQ multiplex PCR; TCRdb stores in-frame clones only, minus some. Of about 48,000 clones listed, around 94% are singletons. Germline trimming cut 2 bases from V and 5 bases from J; bases unmatched to any gene: 10. In germline, CDR1 is SGHRS, CDR2 YFSETQ. This CDR3 comprises 16 residues. Source: CD4+ T cells from peripheral blood mononuclear cells, taken in the first trimester of pregnancy. The rearrangement links TRBV5-1 to TRBJ2-4; 7 bases match TRBD1. This receptor was identified in a female donor with multiple sclerosis, enrolled in a pregnancy study. CDR3 sequence: CASSFTGAKTENIQYF. The CDR3 DNA reads TGCGCCAGCAGCTTCACAGGGGCGAAGACCGAAAACATTCAGTACTTC.